This TCR beta chain was sequenced for a study of blood T cells in healthy people across ages. Germline V gene lookup returns CDR1 MNHNY and CDR2 SVGAGI (reference sequence). V gave up 6 bases and J gave up 5 bases, with 13 bases separating them. The CDR3 runs to 13 residues. PCR was performed a second time for about 7 to 11 cycles using a sample-barcoded 5' primer and a J-beta primer mix. TCRdb used MiXCR to reprocess the 5' RACE reads, holding one entry per CDR3 protein. The repertoire has some 1.8 million distinct CDR3 sequences, about 39% of them found once; the top ten carry approximately 22%. This clonotype was counted a few times.

The sequence was obtained from a human donor in good health. The rearrangement joins TRBV6-6 to TRBJ1-2; D ambiguous. The sample consisted of blood. The CDR3 coding sequence is TGTGCCAGCAGCACGAACGGTCCTTATGGCTACACCTTC. It yields the protein CASSTNGPYGYTF.